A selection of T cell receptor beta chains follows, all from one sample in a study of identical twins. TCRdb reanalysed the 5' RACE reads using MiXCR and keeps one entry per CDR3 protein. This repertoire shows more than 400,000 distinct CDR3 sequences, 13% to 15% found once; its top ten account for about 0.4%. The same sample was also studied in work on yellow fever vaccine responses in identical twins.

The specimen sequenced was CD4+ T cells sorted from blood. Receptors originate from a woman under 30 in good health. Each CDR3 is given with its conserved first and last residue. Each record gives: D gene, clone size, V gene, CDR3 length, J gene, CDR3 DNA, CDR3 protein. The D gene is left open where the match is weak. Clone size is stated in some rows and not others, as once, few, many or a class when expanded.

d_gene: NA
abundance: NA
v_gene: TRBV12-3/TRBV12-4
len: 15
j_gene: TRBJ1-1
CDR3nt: TGTGCCAGCAGTTTAGCCCCAGGAGAAAACACTGAAGCTTTCTTT
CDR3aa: CASSLAPGENTEAFF

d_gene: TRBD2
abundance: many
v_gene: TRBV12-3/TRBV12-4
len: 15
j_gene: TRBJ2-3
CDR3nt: TGTGCCAGCAACCTTATAGCGGGTAGCACAGATACGCAGTATTTT
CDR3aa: CASNLIAGSTDTQYF

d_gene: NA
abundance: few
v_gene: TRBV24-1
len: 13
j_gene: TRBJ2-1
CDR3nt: TGTGCCACCAGTACGCTAAGTAGCAATGAGCAGTTCTTC
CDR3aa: CATSTLSSNEQFF

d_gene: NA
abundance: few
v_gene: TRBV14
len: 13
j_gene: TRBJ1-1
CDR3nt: TGTGCCAGCAGCCAAAACGTGAACACTGAAGCTTTCTTT
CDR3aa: CASSQNVNTEAFF

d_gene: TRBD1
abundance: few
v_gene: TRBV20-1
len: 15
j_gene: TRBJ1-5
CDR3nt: TGCAGTGCTAGAAATCAGGGGGCTGGGAATCAGCCCCAGCATTTT
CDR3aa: CSARNQGAGNQPQHF

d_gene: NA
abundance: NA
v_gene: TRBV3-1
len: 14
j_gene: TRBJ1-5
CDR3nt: TGTGCCAGCAGCCAACGTCTCGGCAATCAGCCCCAGCATTTT
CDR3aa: CASSQRLGNQPQHF

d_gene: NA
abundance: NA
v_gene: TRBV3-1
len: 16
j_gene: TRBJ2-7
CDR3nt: TGTGCCAGCAGCCAAGGGTTAGCCAGCCTGCAATACGAGCAGTACTTC
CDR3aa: CASSQGLASLQYEQYF

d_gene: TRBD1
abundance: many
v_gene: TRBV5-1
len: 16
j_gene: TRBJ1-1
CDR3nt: TGCGCCAGCAGCCCACGGACAGGTATGATGAACACTGAAGCTTTCTTT
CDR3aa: CASSPRTGMMNTEAFF

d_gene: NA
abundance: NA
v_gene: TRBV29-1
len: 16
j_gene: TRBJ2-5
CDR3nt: TGCAGCGGGATCCTAGGGGCCAGGGGTTTCCGAGAGACCCAGTACTTC
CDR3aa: CSGILGARGFRETQYF

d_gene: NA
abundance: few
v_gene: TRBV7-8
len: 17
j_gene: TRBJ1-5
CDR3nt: TGTGCCAGCAGCTTAAATTTTTTATGGGGGCAGAATCAGCCCCAGCATTTT
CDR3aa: CASSLNFLWGQNQPQHF

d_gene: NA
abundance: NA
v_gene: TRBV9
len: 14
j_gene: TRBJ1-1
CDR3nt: TGTGCCAGCAGCGTAGTTGTCCAGAACACTGAAGCTTTCTTT
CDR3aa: CASSVVVQNTEAFF

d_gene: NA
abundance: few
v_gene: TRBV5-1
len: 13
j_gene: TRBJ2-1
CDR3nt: TGCGCCAGCAGCTTTACTAGCTATAGTGAGCAGTTCTTC
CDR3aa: CASSFTSYSEQFF

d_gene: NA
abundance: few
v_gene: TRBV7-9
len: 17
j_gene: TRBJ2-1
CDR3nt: TGTGCCAGCAGCTCACCCGCAGGGCTCGGTAGACACAATGAGCAGTTCTTC
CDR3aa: CASSSPAGLGRHNEQFF

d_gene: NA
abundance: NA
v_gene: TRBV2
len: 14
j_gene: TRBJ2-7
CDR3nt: TGTGCCAGCAGTGAAATTCACTCCCCCTACGAGCAGTACTTC
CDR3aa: CASSEIHSPYEQYF

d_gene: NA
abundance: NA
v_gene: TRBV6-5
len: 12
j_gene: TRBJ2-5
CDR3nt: TGTGCCAGCAGCGGGGTCCGAGAGACCCAGTACTTC
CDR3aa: CASSGVRETQYF

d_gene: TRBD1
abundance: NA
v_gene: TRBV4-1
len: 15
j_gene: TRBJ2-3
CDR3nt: TGCGCCAGCAGCCGAGACAGGGGGCAGGTAGATACGCAGTATTTT
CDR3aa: CASSRDRGQVDTQYF

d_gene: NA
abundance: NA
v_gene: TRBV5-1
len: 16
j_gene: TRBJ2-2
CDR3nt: TGCGCCAGCCAAACGTCACTAGCCGGGAACACCGGGGAGCTGTTTTTT
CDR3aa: CASQTSLAGNTGELFF

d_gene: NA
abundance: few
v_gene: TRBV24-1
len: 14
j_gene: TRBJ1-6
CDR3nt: TGTGCCACCAGTGCTGGGACGGTCAATTCACCCCTCCACTTT
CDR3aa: CATSAGTVNSPLHF

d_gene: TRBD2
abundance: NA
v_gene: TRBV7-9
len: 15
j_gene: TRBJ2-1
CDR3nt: TGTGCCAGCAGTTACGGGACTAGAGTCTACAATGAGCAGTTCTTC
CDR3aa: CASSYGTRVYNEQFF

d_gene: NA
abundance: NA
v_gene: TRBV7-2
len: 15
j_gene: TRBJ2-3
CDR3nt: TGTGCCAGCAGCTTCACAGGAACCGGACGAGATACGCAGTATTTT
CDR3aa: CASSFTGTGRDTQYF

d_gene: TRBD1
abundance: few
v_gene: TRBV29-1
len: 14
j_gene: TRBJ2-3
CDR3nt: TGCAGCGCCACACAGGGGGCGGGCACAGATACGCAGTATTTT
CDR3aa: CSATQGAGTDTQYF

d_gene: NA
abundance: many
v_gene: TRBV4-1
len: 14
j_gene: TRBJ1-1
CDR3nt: TGCGCCAGCAGCCAAGATTGGCTGAACACTGAAGCTTTCTTT
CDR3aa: CASSQDWLNTEAFF

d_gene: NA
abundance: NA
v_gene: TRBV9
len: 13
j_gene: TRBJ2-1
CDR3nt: TGTGCCAGCAGCGTAGAGGGGATCAATGAGCAGTTCTTC
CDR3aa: CASSVEGINEQFF

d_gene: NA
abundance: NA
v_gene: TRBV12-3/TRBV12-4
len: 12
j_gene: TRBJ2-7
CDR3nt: TGTGCCAGCAGTTTAGCGTCCGTGGAGCAGTACTTC
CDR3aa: CASSLASVEQYF

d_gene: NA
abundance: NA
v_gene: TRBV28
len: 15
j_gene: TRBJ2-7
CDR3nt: TGTGCCAGCAGTCGAGGGGTGGCTACTGGATCCGAGCAGTACTTC
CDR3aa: CASSRGVATGSEQYF

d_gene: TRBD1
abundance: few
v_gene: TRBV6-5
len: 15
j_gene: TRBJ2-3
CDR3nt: TGTGCCAGCAGTTACCTGGGACAGGGGTTAGATACGCAGTATTTT
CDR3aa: CASSYLGQGLDTQYF

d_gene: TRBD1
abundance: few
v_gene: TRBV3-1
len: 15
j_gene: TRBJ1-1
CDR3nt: TGTGCCAGCAGCCACCTGGACAGGGCGAACACTGAAGCTTTCTTT
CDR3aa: CASSHLDRANTEAFF

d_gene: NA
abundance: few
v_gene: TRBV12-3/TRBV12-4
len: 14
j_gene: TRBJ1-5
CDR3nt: TGTGCCAGCAGAGACCCGGGACCCAATCAGCCCCAGCATTTT
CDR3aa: CASRDPGPNQPQHF

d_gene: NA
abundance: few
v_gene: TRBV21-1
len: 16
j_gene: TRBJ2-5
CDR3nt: TGTGCCAGCAGCAAGAGGACCCTGAGGGGCAAGGAGACCCAGTACTTC
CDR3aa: CASSKRTLRGKETQYF

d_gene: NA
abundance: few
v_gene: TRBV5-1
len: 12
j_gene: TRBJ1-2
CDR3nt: TGCGCCAGCAGCTTTGGCCCGGATGGCTACACCTTC
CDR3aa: CASSFGPDGYTF